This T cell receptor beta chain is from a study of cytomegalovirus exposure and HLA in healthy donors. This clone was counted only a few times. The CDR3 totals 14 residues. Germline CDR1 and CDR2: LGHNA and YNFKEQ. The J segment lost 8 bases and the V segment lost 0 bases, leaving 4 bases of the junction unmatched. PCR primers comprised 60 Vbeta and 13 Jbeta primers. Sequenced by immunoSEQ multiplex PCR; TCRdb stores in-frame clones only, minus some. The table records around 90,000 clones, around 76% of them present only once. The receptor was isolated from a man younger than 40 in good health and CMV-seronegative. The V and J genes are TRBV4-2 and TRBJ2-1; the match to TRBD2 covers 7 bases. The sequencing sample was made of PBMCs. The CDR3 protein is CASSQDQTSYEQFF. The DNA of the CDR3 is TGTGCCAGCAGCCAAGATCAGACTAGCTATGAGCAGTTCTTC.